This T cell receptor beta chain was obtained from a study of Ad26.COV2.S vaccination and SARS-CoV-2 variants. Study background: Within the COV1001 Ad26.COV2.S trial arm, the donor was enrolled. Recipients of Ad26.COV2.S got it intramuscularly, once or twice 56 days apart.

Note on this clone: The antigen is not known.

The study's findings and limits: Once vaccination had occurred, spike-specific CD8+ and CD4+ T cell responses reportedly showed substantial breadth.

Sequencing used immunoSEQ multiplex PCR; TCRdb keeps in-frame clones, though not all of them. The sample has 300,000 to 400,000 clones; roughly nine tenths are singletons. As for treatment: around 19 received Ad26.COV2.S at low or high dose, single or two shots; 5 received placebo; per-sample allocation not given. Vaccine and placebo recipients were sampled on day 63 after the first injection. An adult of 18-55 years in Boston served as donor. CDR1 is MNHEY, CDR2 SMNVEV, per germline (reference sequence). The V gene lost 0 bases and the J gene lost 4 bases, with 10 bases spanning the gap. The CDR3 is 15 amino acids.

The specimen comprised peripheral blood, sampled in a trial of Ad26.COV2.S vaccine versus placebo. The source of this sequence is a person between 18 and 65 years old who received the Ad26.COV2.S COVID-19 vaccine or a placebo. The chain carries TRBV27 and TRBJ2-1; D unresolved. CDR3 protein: CASSLSSPRYNEQFF. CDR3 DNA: TGTGCCAGCAGTTTATCGTCCCCCCGATACAATGAGCAGTTCTTC.